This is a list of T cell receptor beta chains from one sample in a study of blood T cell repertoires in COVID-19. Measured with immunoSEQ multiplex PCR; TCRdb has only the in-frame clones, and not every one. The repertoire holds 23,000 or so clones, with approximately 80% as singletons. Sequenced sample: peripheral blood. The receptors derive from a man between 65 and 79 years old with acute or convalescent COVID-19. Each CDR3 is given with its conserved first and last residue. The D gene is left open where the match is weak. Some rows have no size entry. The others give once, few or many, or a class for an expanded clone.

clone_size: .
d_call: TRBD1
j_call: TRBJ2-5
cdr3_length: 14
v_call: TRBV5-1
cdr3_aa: CASSSGGAGETQYF
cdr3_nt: TGCGCCAGCAGCTCAGGGGGCGCCGGGGAGACCCAGTACTTC

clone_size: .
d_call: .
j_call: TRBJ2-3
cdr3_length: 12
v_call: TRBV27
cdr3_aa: CASSLLRDTQYF
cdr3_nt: TGTGCCAGCAGTTTATTGAGAGATACGCAGTATTTT

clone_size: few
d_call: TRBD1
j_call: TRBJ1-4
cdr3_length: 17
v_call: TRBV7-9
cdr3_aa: CASSPPGTGKTNEKLFF
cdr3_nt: TGTGCCAGCAGCCCCCCCGGGACAGGGAAGACTAATGAAAAACTGTTTTTT

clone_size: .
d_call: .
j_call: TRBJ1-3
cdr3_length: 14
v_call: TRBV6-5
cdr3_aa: CASSRGDSGNTIYF
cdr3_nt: TGTGCCAGCAGTCGCGGGGACTCTGGAAACACCATATATTTT

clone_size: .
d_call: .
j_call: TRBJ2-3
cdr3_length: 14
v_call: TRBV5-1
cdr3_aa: CASRQGTSTDTQYF
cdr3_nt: TGCGCCAGCAGACAGGGAACTAGCACAGATACGCAGTATTTT

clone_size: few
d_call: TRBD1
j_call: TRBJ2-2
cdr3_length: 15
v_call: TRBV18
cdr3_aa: CASSPGTGDTGELFF
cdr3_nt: TGTGCCAGCTCTCCCGGGACAGGGGACACCGGGGAGCTGTTTTTT

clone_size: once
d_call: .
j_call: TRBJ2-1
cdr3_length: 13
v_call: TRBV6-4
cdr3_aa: CASSVRTNNEQFF
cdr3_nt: TGTGCCAGCAGTGTCAGGACAAACAATGAGCAGTTCTTC

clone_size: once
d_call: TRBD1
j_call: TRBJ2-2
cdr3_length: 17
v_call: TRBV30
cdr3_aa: CAWRRQGQFPNTGELFF
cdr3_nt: TGTGCCTGGAGGAGACAGGGCCAATTCCCGAACACCGGGGAGCTGTTTTTT

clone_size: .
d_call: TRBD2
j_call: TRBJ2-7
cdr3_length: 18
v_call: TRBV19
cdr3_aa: CASSPRTSGGGLSYEQYF
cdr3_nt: TGTGCCAGTAGTCCGCGGACTAGCGGGGGAGGGCTATCCTACGAGCAGTACTTC

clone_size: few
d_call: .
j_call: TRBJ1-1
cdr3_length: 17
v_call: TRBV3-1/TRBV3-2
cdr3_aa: CASSPQGRQLVNTEAFF
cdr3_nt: TGTGCCAGCAGCCCCCAGGGCCGACAGCTAGTGAACACTGAAGCTTTCTTT

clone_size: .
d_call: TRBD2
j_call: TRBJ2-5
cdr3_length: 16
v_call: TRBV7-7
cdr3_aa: CASSPGTSGGGETQYF
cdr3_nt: TGTGCTAGCAGCCCCGGGACTAGCGGGGGAGGTGAGACCCAGTACTTC

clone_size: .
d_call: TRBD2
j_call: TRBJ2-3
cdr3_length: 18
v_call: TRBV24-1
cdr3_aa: CATSPVLTGTRGTDTQYF
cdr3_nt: TGTGCCACCAGCCCGGTCCTAACCGGGACTAGGGGCACAGATACGCAGTATTTT

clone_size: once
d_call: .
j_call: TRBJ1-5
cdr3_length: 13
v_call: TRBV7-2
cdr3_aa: CASSLEARQPQHF
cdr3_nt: TGTGCCAGCAGCTTAGAAGCGCGTCAGCCCCAGCATTTT

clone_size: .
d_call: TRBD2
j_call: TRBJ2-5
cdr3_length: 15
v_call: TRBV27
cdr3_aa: CASSLTSTPLETQYF
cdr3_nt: TGTGCCAGCAGTTTGACTAGCACCCCCCTAGAGACCCAGTACTTC

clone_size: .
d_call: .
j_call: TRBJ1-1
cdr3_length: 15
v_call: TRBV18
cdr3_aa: CASSPPSGTNTEAFF
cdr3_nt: TGTGCCAGCTCACCACCGTCAGGCACGAACACTGAAGCTTTCTTT

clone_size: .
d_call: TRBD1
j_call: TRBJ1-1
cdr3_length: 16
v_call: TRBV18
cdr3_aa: CASSPDRGSLLAEAFF
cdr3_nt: TGTGCCAGCTCACCGGACAGGGGTTCCCTGTTGGCTGAAGCTTTCTTT

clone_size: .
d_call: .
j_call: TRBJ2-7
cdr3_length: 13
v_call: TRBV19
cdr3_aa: CASSIASQREQYF
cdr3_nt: TGTGCCAGTAGTATAGCGAGCCAGCGCGAGCAGTACTTC

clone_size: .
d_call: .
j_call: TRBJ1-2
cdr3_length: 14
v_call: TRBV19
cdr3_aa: CASSMPPGDYGYTF
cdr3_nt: TGTGCCAGTAGTATGCCCCCGGGGGACTATGGCTACACCTTC

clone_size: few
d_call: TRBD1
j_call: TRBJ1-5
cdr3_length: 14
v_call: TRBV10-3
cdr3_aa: CAVAGTGDNQPQHF
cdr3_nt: TGTGCCGTCGCCGGGACAGGGGATAATCAGCCCCAGCATTTT

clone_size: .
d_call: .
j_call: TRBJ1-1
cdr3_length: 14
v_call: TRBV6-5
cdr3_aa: CASSYDPRGTEAFF
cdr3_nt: TGTGCCAGCAGTTACGACCCTAGGGGAACTGAAGCTTTCTTT

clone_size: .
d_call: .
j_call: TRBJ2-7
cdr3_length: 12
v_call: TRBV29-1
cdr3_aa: CSVEVSSYEQYF
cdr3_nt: TGCAGCGTTGAAGTCAGCTCCTACGAGCAGTACTTC

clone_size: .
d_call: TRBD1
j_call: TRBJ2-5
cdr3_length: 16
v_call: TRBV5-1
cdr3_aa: CASSISGGEVRGTQYF
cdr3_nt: TGCGCCAGCAGCATTTCAGGGGGCGAGGTCCGGGGGACCCAGTACTTC

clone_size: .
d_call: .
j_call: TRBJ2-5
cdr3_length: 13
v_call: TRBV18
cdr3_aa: CASSRVPSETQYF
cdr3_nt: TGTGCCAGCTCACGTGTTCCGTCAGAGACCCAGTACTTC

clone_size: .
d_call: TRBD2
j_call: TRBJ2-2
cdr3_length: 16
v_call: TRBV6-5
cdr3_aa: CASSYITSGSERELFF
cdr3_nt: TGTGCCAGCAGTTACATAACTAGCGGGAGTGAAAGGGAGCTGTTTTTT

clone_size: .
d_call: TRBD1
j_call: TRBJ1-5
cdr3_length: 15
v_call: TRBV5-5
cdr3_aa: CASSLVGGGGQPQHF
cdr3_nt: TGTGCCAGCAGCTTGGTAGGGGGCGGAGGTCAGCCCCAGCATTTT

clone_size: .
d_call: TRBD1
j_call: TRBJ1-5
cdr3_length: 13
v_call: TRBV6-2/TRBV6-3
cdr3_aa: CASSRQGNQPQHF
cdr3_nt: TGTGCCAGCAGTCGACAGGGAAATCAGCCCCAGCATTTT

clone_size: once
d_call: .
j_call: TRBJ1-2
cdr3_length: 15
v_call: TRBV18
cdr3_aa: CASSPGEGMDYGYTF
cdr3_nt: TGTGCCAGCTCCCCCGGGGAGGGGATGGACTATGGCTACACCTTC

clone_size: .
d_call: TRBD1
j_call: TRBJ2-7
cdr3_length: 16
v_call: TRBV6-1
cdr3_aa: CASSEEVQGYSYEQYF
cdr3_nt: TGTGCCAGCAGTGAAGAGGTACAGGGGTACTCCTACGAGCAGTACTTC

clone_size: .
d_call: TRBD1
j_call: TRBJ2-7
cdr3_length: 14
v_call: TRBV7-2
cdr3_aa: CASSLEQGAGEQYF
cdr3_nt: TGTGCCAGCAGCTTAGAACAGGGGGCTGGCGAGCAGTACTTC

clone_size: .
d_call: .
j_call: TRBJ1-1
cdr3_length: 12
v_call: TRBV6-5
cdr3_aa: CASSSFTGEAFF
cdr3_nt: TGTGCCAGCAGTTCGTTTACAGGTGAAGCTTTCTTT

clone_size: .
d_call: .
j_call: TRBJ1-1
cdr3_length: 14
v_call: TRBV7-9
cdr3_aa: CASSSAASATEAFF
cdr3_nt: TGTGCCAGCAGCTCGGCGGCGTCCGCAACTGAAGCTTTCTTT

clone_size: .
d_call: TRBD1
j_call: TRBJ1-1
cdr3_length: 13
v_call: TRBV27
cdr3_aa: CASSQITGARAFF
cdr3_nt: TGTGCCAGCAGTCAGATAACAGGGGCCCGAGCTTTCTTT

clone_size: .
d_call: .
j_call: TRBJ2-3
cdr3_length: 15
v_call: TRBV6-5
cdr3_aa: CASSSPAGSTDTQYF
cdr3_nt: TGTGCCAGCAGCTCCCCCGCAGGTAGCACAGATACGCAGTATTTT

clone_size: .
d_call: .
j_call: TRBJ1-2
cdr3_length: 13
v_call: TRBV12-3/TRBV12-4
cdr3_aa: CASSPRDFHGYTF
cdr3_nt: TGTGCCAGCAGTCCCCGGGACTTCCATGGCTACACCTTC

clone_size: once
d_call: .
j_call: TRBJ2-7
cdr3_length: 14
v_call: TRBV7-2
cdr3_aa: CASSLAESSYEQYF
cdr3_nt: TGTGCCAGCAGCTTAGCCGAGAGCTCCTACGAGCAGTACTTC

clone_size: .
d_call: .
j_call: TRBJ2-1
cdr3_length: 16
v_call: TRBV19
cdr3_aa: CASSIPGDRSSDEQFF
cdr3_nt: TGTGCCAGTAGTATACCCGGCGACAGATCCTCGGATGAGCAGTTCTTC

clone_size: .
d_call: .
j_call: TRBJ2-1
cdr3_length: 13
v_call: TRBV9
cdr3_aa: CASSVAGHNEQFF
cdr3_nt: TGTGCCAGCAGCGTAGCAGGTCACAATGAGCAGTTCTTC

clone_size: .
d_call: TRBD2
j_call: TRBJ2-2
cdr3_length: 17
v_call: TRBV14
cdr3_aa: CASSRVAGGIGTGELFF
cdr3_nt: TGTGCCAGCAGCCGTGTAGCGGGAGGGATTGGCACCGGGGAGCTGTTTTTT

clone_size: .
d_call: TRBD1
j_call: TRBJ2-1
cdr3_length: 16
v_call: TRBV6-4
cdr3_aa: CASSGTGQGAGSEQFF
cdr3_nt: TGTGCCAGCAGTGGTACGGGACAGGGCGCCGGGTCTGAGCAGTTCTTC

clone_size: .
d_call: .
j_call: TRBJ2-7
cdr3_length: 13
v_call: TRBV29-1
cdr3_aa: CSVGKQGNNMQYF
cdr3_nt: TGCAGCGTTGGGAAGCAGGGTAACAACATGCAGTACTTC

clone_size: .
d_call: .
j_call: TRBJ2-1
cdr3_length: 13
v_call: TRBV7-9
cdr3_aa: CASSFGGNNEQFF
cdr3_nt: TGTGCCAGCAGCTTCGGGGGTAACAATGAGCAGTTCTTC

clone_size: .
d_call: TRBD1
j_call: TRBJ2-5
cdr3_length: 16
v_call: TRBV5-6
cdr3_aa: CASKTTTGLVQETQYF
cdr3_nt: TGTGCCAGTAAAACAACGACAGGGCTAGTCCAAGAGACCCAGTACTTC